This is a list of T cell receptor beta chains from one sample in a study of sequential checkpoint blockade in melanoma. TCRdb's copy holds only in-frame clones and misses some; the assay was immunoSEQ multiplex PCR. Altogether about 22,000 clones are present, around 70% being singletons, with the ten largest covering under 20%. Source: CD8+ T cells sorted from blood (inferred from file names), taken from a patient given nivolumab and ipilimumab in sequence. The receptors shown here come from a human donor with melanoma. CDR3s include the opening cysteine and the closing phenylalanine or tryptophan. The D gene is left open where the match is weak.

V	D	length	J	CDR3
TRBV4-3	-	15	TRBJ2-2	CASSQDTGIPGELFF
TRBV5-1	-	16	TRBJ1-1	CASSLGVGALNTEAFF
TRBV28	TRBD1	19	TRBJ1-5	CASSFPGTGTTYSNQPQHF
TRBV2	TRBD1	14	TRBJ1-2	CASSERQGIYGYTF
TRBV5-4	-	14	TRBJ2-7	CASSSLGSSYEQYF
TRBV7-6	-	13	TRBJ1-1	CASSLGEATEAFF
TRBV5-1	TRBD2	14	TRBJ2-5	CASSLTSGEETQYF
TRBV18	-	14	TRBJ1-2	CASSPPRQDYGYTF
TRBV9	TRBD2	14	TRBJ2-5	CASSPTGLAETQYF
TRBV10-3	TRBD1	16	TRBJ2-3	CAISRGTGGSTDTQYF
TRBV6-5	-	13	TRBJ1-4	CASSDGLDEKLFF
TRBV15	-	14	TRBJ2-7	CATSIQRARYEQYF
TRBV7-8	-	15	TRBJ1-4	CASSPIVDPGEKLFF
TRBV7-9	TRBD1	13	TRBJ2-4	CASLDRGLNIQYF
TRBV9	TRBD1	15	TRBJ1-2	CASSPPVGRGQGYTF
TRBV7-9	-	14	TRBJ1-2	CASSSAQGLYGYTF
TRBV5-4	-	17	TRBJ1-2	CASSLGQAWGRDYGYTF
TRBV7-8	TRBD2	16	TRBJ2-1	CASSSQTSDSYNEQFF
TRBV11-2	-	12	TRBJ2-1	CASSPGGHEQFF
TRBV11-3	TRBD1	15	TRBJ1-5	CASSFRDRTNQPQHF
TRBV4-1	-	16	TRBJ2-1	CASSQGVRAAYNEQFF
TRBV18	TRBD1	10	TRBJ2-7	CATGENEQYF
TRBV4-1	TRBD1	15	TRBJ1-2	CASSQDPTGVMGYTF
TRBV18	-	16	TRBJ2-6	CASSPPRYSGANVLTF
TRBV2	-	14	TRBJ1-6	CASSVPDSNSPLHF
TRBV28	-	15	TRBJ2-3	CASSFARNSGDTQYF
TRBV6-5	-	16	TRBJ1-5	CASSYTPGQPNQPQHF
TRBV2	-	13	TRBJ2-5	CASRTVYQETQYF
TRBV11-3	-	15	TRBJ2-1	CASSNRGGTVNEQFF
TRBV9	-	17	TRBJ1-6	CASRAPDGFGNNSPLHF
TRBV27	-	15	TRBJ1-5	CASSLGEDGNQPQHF
TRBV9	-	15	TRBJ2-3	CASSDTSRKTDTQYF
TRBV7-8	TRBD2	16	TRBJ2-1	CASSPYGGGIKNEQFF